The 25 T cell receptor beta chains listed next were all sequenced from one sample in a study of shared clonotypes between healthy human individuals. The table came from immunoSEQ multiplex PCR; TCRdb's copy has only in-frame clones and leaves some out. The table shows over 2 million clones, with 92% occurring only once. Sequenced sample: naive CD4+ T cells from PBMCs. Subset meaning: CD45RA+ positively selected. These receptors all stem from a man between 18 and 29 years old in good health. Some clones in this sample may be carry-over from other donors' samples.

This rearrangement joins TRBV25-1 to TRBJ1-2, with 8 bases that match TRBD1. The V segment lost 5 bases and the J segment 3 bases; nucleotides outside the gene matches: 8. From germline, CDR1 is MGHDK and CDR2 SYGVNS. The CDR3 runs to 15 residues. CDR3 bases: TGTGCCAGCAGTAAAGACAGGGGCGGGTACTATGGCTACACCTTC. This sequence encodes CASSKDRGGYYGYTF.

The chain has TRBV27 and TRBJ2-2; D gene ambiguous. Germline assignment: CDR1 MNHEY and CDR2 SMNVEV (reference sequence). The CDR3 runs to 14 residues. Trimming cost V 2 bases and J 5 bases, with 9 bases left between them. The CDR3 DNA sequence: TGTGCCAGCAGTTTAGGGATCCAAACCGGGGAGCTGTTTTTT. Its translation is CASSLGIQTGELFF.

As concerns this clone: In the same sample, other DNA sequences code for this CDR3. The chain is built from TRBV18 and TRBJ1-1; D is possibly TRBD1 (5 bases). Per the germline V gene, CDR1 is KGHSH and CDR2 is LQKENI. With 5 bases removed from V and 1 base from J, the gap between germline ends came to 8 bases. The CDR3 sequence is 13 residues long. CDR3: CASSRGQNTEAFF. For the CDR3, the DNA is TGTGCCAGCTCAAGGGGTCAGAACACTGAAGCTTTCTTT.

The sample holds one count of this clone. V and J are TRBV4-3 and TRBJ2-6; possible D gene TRBD1, 6 bases. V was clipped by 4 bases and J by 4 bases, with 14 bases between them. The CDR3 contains 16 residues. CDR1 is LGHNA and CDR2 is YSLEER in the germline V gene. The DNA for the CDR3 is TGCGCCAGCAGCCGTAAGAACACAGGGGGGGCCAACGTCCTGACTTTC. It codes for CASSRKNTGGANVLTF.

Concerning this clone itself: Other DNA sequences within the sample encode an identical CDR3. V usage is TRBV18 and J usage is TRBJ2-7, with 10 nucleotides matching TRBD1. The V gene end was trimmed by 3 bases and the J gene end by 2 bases; junction bases not matched to a gene: 4. There are 15 residues in the CDR3. Germline loops: CDR1 KGHSH, CDR2 LQKENI. This CDR3 reads CASSPPGQGTYEQYF. Written as DNA, the CDR3 is TGTGCCAGCTCACCTCCGGGACAGGGGACCTACGAGCAGTACTTC.

The rearrangement joins TRBV7-2 to TRBJ2-7; the D gene is possibly TRBD1 (6 bases). Germline CDR1 and CDR2: SGHTA and FQGNSA. V lost 5 bases and J lost 3, with 20 bases in between. CDR3 length equals 16 residues. As DNA, the CDR3 is TGTGCCAGCAGCCAGATGGGGACACTAAGTAGCTACGAGCAGTACTTC. Protein product: CASSQMGTLSSYEQYF.

The V gene is TRBV27, the J gene TRBJ2-2, with 8 nucleotides matching TRBD2. The length of the CDR3 is 16 residues. Germline V gene lookup returns CDR1 MNHEY and CDR2 SMNVEV (reference sequence). With 1 base clipped from V and 1 base from J, the junction kept 2 bases outside the gene matches. CDR3 amino acids: CASSLLTSGNTGELFF. The DNA of the CDR3 is TGTGCCAGCAGTTTATTAACTAGCGGGAACACCGGGGAGCTGTTTTTT.

V and J are TRBV7-3 and TRBJ2-1; D may be TRBD2 (7 bases). Trimming pared 4 bases from V and 4 bases from J, leaving 11 bases between. The CDR3 has 14 residues. From germline, CDR1 is SGHTA and CDR2 FQGTGA. The DNA for the CDR3 is TGTGCCAGCAGCTCGAGGGGGGGATACAATGAGCAGTTCTTC. Its protein is CASSSRGGYNEQFF. Based on the CDR3 plus reference TRBV7-3 and TRBJ2-1, the full variable domain is GAGVSQTPSNKVTEKGKYVELRCDPISGHTALYWYRQSLGQGPEFLIYFQGTGAADDSGLPNDRFFAVRPEGSVSTLKIQRTERGDSAVYLCASSSRGGYNEQFFGPGTRLTVL.

The J gene is TRBJ2-5, the V gene TRBV30; weak D call: TRBD1 (5 bases). CDR1 is GTSNPN, CDR2 SVGIG, per germline (reference sequence). The CDR3 length is 13 residues. Trimming shortened V by 3 bases and J by 2 bases, and 10 bases separated the two germline ends. CDR3 sequence reads: CAWSQTAQETQYF. In DNA form, the CDR3 reads TGTGCCTGGAGCCAGACAGCGCAAGAGACCCAGTACTTC.

The genes are TRBV5-1 and TRBJ1-2; D possibly corresponds to TRBD1 (6 bases). V lost 4 bases and J 7 bases, leaving 17 bases between the germline ends. The CDR3 is 14 amino acids. Germline V lookup: CDR1 SGHRS, CDR2 YFSETQ. This chain's CDR3 is CASSPEGTNSGYTF. The CDR3 DNA reads as TGCGCCAGCAGCCCCGAAGGGACAAATAGTGGCTACACCTTC.

The V call is TRBV7-2, the J call TRBJ1-6; D remains unclear. CDR1 and CDR2 (germline): SGHTA, FQGNSA. The V end was cut by 1 base, the J end by 6 bases, with 16 bases between. This CDR3 region has 17 residues. The CDR3 DNA is TGTGCCAGCAGCTTAGGACGGACGCGACCTGCTAATTCACCCCTCCACTTT. This sequence encodes CASSLGRTRPANSPLHF. Filled out from reference TRBV7-2 and TRBJ1-6, the complete variable domain reads GAGVSQSPSNKVTEKGKDVELRCDPISGHTALYWYRQSLGQGLEFLIYFQGNSAPDKSGLPSDRFSAERTGGSVSTLTIQRTQQEDSAVYLCASSLGRTRPANSPLHFGNGTRLTVT.

The sample holds one count of this clone. The V call is TRBV27, the J call TRBJ1-5; 7 bases line up with TRBD1. The germline V gene encodes CDR1 MNHEY and CDR2 SMNVEV (reference sequence). The CDR3 has 15 amino acids. Losses at the gene ends were 6 bases for V and 11 bases for J; bases not matched to a gene: 16. The CDR3, as DNA: TGTGCCAGCAGCTTCTCGGCAGGGGGATTTTCGACCCAGCATTTT. This sequence encodes CASSFSAGGFSTQHF.

The V gene is TRBV6-5, the J gene TRBJ2-1; D is possibly TRBD2 (6 bases). The germline V gene has CDR1 MNHEY and CDR2 SVGAGI. CDR3 length: 14 residues. Trimming took 7 bases from V and 7 from J, leaving 17 bases between them. The DNA for the CDR3 is TGTGCCAGCAATCCCGGTCGTGCGGGGAATGAGCAGTTCTTC. Its translation is CASNPGRAGNEQFF.

In regard to this clone: Other DNA sequences of this sample code for an identical CDR3. The chain combines TRBV6-6 with TRBJ1-1; D remains ambiguous. From germline, CDR1 is MNHNY and CDR2 SVGAGI (reference sequence). This CDR3 has 15 amino acids. The V gene lost 2 bases and the J gene lost 0 bases, with 10 bases spanning the gap. DNA of the CDR3: TGTGCCAGCAGTTACGGTCCAGGCCTGAACACTGAAGCTTTCTTT. This translates into CASSYGPGLNTEAFF.

This chain uses TRBV6-1 with TRBJ2-7; 9 bases match TRBD2. Germline V gives CDR1 MNHNS, CDR2 SASEGT. Trimming removed 4 bases from V and 3 bases from J; junction bases left unmatched: 10. CDR3 length equals 16 residues. The CDR3 protein is CASSAGRGTSHYEQYF. The CDR3, as DNA: TGTGCCAGCAGTGCGGGGAGGGGGACTAGCCACTACGAGCAGTACTTC.

This chain joins TRBV9 and TRBJ1-3; D uncertain. This CDR3 contains 14 residues. Trimming removed 0 bases at V and 4 bases at J, with 8 bases between. Germline V gives CDR1 SGDLS, CDR2 YYNGEE. The CDR3 sequence: CASSVVPIGNTIYF. CDR3 nucleotide sequence: TGTGCCAGCAGCGTAGTTCCTATAGGAAACACCATATATTTT.

The CDR3 DNA is TGTGCCAGCTCACCACGGGACAGGGGGCTTTACACCGGGGAGCTGTTTTTT. This encodes CASSPRDRGLYTGELFF. This sequence joins TRBV18 and TRBJ2-2, with 12 bases aligning to TRBD1. This CDR3 has 17 amino acids. The germline CDR1 and CDR2 sequences are KGHSH and LQKENI. Trimming took 1 base from V and 3 from J; bases not matched to a gene: 3.

V and J are TRBV6-5 and TRBJ2-2; D possibly uses TRBD1 or TRBD2 (5 bases each). Germline lookup yields CDR1 MNHEY and CDR2 SVGAGI. V was clipped by 7 bases and J by 7 bases, with 13 bases between them. This CDR3 is 13 amino acids long. CDR3 sequence (DNA): TGTGCCAGCACCGGGACGGCGGGCGGGGAGCTGTTTTTT. It is translated as CASTGTAGGELFF.

V is TRBV5-4 and J is TRBJ2-3, with a tentative D call TRBD2 (5 bases). Germline assignment: CDR1 SGHNT and CDR2 YYREEE (reference sequence). This CDR3 is 16 amino acids long. Trimming cost V 2 bases and J 0 bases, with 13 bases left between them. As DNA, the CDR3 is TGTGCCAGCAGCTTAGGAGGTTCTTTGAGCACAGATACGCAGTATTTT. Protein sequence: CASSLGGSLSTDTQYF.

The rearrangement uses TRBV27 and TRBJ2-5; 10 nucleotides line up with TRBD2. The end of the DNA fits TRBJ2-7 better, so the J call may be wrong. From germline, CDR1 is MNHEY and CDR2 SMNVEV (reference sequence). The CDR3 runs to 17 residues. The CDR3 DNA is TGTGCCAGCAGTTTACTGTCTAGCGGGAGTTCGGTACACGAGCAGTACTTC. Amino acid sequence: CASSLLSSGSSVHEQYF.

This chain joins TRBV28 and TRBJ2-7; 7 bases line up with TRBD1. With 6 bases clipped from V and 6 bases from J, the junction kept 14 bases outside the gene matches. CDR1 is MDHEN and CDR2 is SYDVKM in the germline V gene. The CDR3 length is 15 residues. The CDR3 spells CASRKSLGGAGEQYF. The DNA for the CDR3 is TGTGCCAGCAGAAAGTCCTTAGGGGGCGCAGGCGAGCAGTACTTC.

As regards this clone: The same CDR3 is also encoded by other DNA sequences in this sample. The chain carries TRBV2 and TRBJ2-2; D not resolved. Germline V lookup: CDR1 SNHLY, CDR2 FYNNEI. The V gene lost 6 bases and the J gene lost 2 bases, with 1 base spanning the gap. There are 11 residues in the CDR3. The CDR3 region has the DNA TGTGCCAGCAGCAACACCGGGGAGCTGTTTTTT. Protein sequence: CASSNTGELFF.

This chain uses TRBV5-4 with TRBJ1-4; D remains ambiguous. Germline V gene data show CDR1 as SGHNT and CDR2 as YYREEE (reference sequence). The CDR3 loop spans 14 amino acids. The V gene lost 5 bases and the J gene lost 1 base, with 9 bases spanning the gap. The CDR3 loop is CASSKIGTNEKLFF. The CDR3, as DNA: TGTGCCAGCAGTAAGATTGGAACTAATGAAAAACTGTTTTTT.

The chain couples TRBV6-4 to TRBJ1-1; 8 nucleotides line up with TRBD1. Germline CDR1 reads MRHNA; CDR2 reads SNTAGT. The CDR3 has 18 amino acids. V shed 1 base and J 0 bases; nucleotides not matched to a gene: 10. CDR3 in DNA: TGTGCCAGCAGTGACTATCGGGACAGGACATTACTGAACACTGAAGCTTTCTTT. It translates to CASSDYRDRTLLNTEAFF.

The chain carries TRBV18 and TRBJ2-2; no reliable D call. Germline V gene lookup returns CDR1 KGHSH and CDR2 LQKENI. V was trimmed by 5 bases and J by 0 bases, leaving 4 bases between them. The CDR3 spans 13 residues. In DNA form, the CDR3 reads TGTGCCAGCTCAGGGTCGAACACCGGGGAGCTGTTTTTT. Protein: CASSGSNTGELFF. The full variable domain, rest sourced from reference TRBV18 and TRBJ2-2, is NAGVMQNPRHLVRRRGQEARLRCSPMKGHSHVYWYRQLPEEGLKFMVYLQKENIIDESGMPKERFSAEFPKEGPSILRIQQVVRGDSAAYFCASSGSNTGELFFGEGSRLTVL.